This T cell receptor beta chain came from a study of spatial heterogeneity in lung cancer. Study-level background: More beta-chain than alpha-chain sequences were consistently detected. The study's findings and limits: Expanded tumor TCRs that were ubiquitous appeared in blood more at resection than follow-up.

The CDR3 consists of 13 residues. Germline V gene sequence: CDR1 MRHNA, CDR2 SNTAGT. V shed 3 bases and J shed 2 bases, with 6 bases lying between them. Time point given: sample taken at primary tumor resection. Sequencing of whole RNA from tumor, nontumor lung or frozen PBMC involved no sorting. Samples were donated by 72 untreated early-stage non-small cell lung cancer patients. A unique molecular identifier was carried by every single TCR cDNA molecule. A single record per CDR3 protein comes from TCRdb applying MiXCR to the 5' RACE reads. This table has around 87,000 distinct CDR3 sequences, 12% appearing once. Worth noting for this clonotype: Its antigen is not identified.

This chain uses TRBV6-4 with TRBJ2-3; the D is unclear. The source of this sequence is a male donor with early-stage non-small cell lung cancer. The sequencing here drew on PBMCs, taken at surgery. The CDR3 DNA reads TGTGCCAGCAGTGATCCTTTCACAGATACGCAGTATTTT. It encodes CASSDPFTDTQYF.